What follows are 5 T cell receptor beta chains derived from one specimen sequenced in a study of T cells after yellow fever vaccination (dated by TCRdb to between 2018 and 2021). Reading the label with the study, this specimen's treatment or condition is: live attenuated yellow fever vaccine strain. The library relied on 5' RACE. The run used an Illumina NovaSeq 6000. The raw public data were reprocessed by TCRdb itself: fastp quality trimming at Q25, MiXCR clonotype calling, in-frame beta chains only. Each record represents a unique CDR3 protein, reported with the most common genes and DNA among its rows. Recorded for this sample are 150,000 to 200,000 distinct CDR3 sequences; about a tenth of them occurred a single time. Roughly a third of the sample goes to the ten largest clones. The sample consisted of CD8+ T cells sorted from PBMCs, taken 45 days after the yellow fever booster vaccination. These receptors were obtained from a man aged 18 to 29 who received the YFV17D yellow fever vaccine.

As to this clonotype: An end of the junction does not agree with germline; a read error may underlie this. The V call is TRBV9, the J call TRBJ2-7; 9 bases fit TRBD2. The V gene's germline CDR1 is SGDLS and CDR2 YYNGEE. There are 15 residues in the CDR3. The CDR3, as DNA: TGTGCCAGCAGCGAGGGACTAGCCCCCTCCTGCGAGCAGTACTTC. Residues: CASSEGLAPSCEQYF.

The table lists this clonotype with many counts. The chain links TRBV7-2 to TRBJ1-2; the D gene is possibly TRBD1 (6 bases). CDR1 and CDR2 from the germline V gene are SGHTA and FQGNSA. V gave up 4 bases and J gave up 5 bases, with 23 bases separating them. CDR3 length: 17 amino acids. CDR3 DNA: TGTGCCAGCAGCTCACAACCCCGGGACACCCTACGGTATGGCTACACCTTC. Amino acids: CASSSQPRDTLRYGYTF. Full variable domain (outside the CDR3, taken from reference TRBV7-2 and TRBJ1-2): GAGVSQSPSNKVTEKGKDVELRCDPISGHTALYWYRQSLGQGLEFLIYFQGNSAPDKSGLPSDRFSAERTGGSVSTLTIQRTQQEDSAVYLCASSSQPRDTLRYGYTFGSGTRLTVV.

The chain is built from TRBV6-6 and TRBJ2-7, with D possibly matching TRBD1 (8 bases). Trimming cost V 0 bases and J 1 base, with 25 bases left between them. The CDR3 totals 20 residues. The V gene's germline CDR1 is MNHNY and CDR2 SVGAGI (reference sequence). The CDR3 sequence: CASSYSEGQGWSGGSYEQYF. CDR3 DNA: TGTGCCAGCAGTTACTCGGAAGGACAGGGCTGGTCGGGGGGATCCTACGAGCAGTACTTC.

This clonotype was recorded a few times. This chain links TRBV4-1 with TRBJ1-5; perhaps TRBD1 as D (5 bases). V dropped 1 base and J dropped 5 bases, with 12 bases sitting between them. Germline CDR1 reads MGHRA; CDR2 reads YSYEKL. This CDR3 region has 15 residues. The CDR3 nucleotides are TGCGCCAGCAGCCAAGGGCTCGGGGGTCATCAGCCCCAGCATTTT. It is translated as CASSQGLGGHQPQHF.

The rearrangement links TRBV7-9 to TRBJ2-7, with D perhaps TRBD1 (5 bases). The CDR3 loop spans 15 amino acids. V shed 1 base and J shed 0 bases, with 10 bases lying between them. CDR1 and CDR2 from the germline V gene are SEHNR and FQNEAQ (reference sequence). The CDR3 spells CASSLDRGPSYEQYV. CDR3 nucleotide sequence: TGTGCCAGCAGCTTAGATAGGGGTCCCTCCTACGAGCAGTACGTC.